The 10 T cell receptor beta chains presented below share a single source sample, sequenced in a study of lymphopenia after photon versus proton radiotherapy. Sequencing used immunoSEQ multiplex PCR; TCRdb keeps in-frame clones, though not all of them. The sample includes roughly 150,000 clones, 70% to 90% of them seen just once. The starting material was peripheral blood, obtained from a patient treated with photon-based radiotherapy. These receptors came from a man in his forties or fifties with gastric cancer.

V and J are TRBV6-6 and TRBJ1-4; 10 bases agree with TRBD1. This CDR3 region has 15 residues. V shed 0 bases and J 6 bases; nucleotides not matched to a gene: 1. CDR1 and CDR2 (germline): MNHNY, SVGAGI (reference sequence). CDR3 sequence reads: CASSYSGTGDEKLFF. Written as DNA, the CDR3 is TGTGCCAGCAGTTACTCGGGGACAGGGGATGAAAAACTGTTTTTT.

V gene TRBV7-2 combines with J gene TRBJ1-2, with TRBD1 identical over 10 bases. This CDR3 is built from 15 residues. Germline loops: CDR1 SGHTA, CDR2 FQGNSA. V lost 8 bases, J lost 4 bases, and 10 bases stayed unmatched. The DNA of the CDR3 is TGTGCCAGCTGCCCATCGACAGGGGGCGGCTATGGCTACACCTTC. It codes for CASCPSTGGGYGYTF.

This sequence joins TRBV30 and TRBJ1-5; possible D gene TRBD1, 5 bases. The germline V gene has CDR1 GTSNPN and CDR2 SVGIG (reference sequence). This CDR3 comprises 17 residues. Trimming took off 0 bases at V and 3 bases at J, with 18 bases between the two ends. The CDR3 loop reads CAWSVPKGAQFNQPQHF. The CDR3, as DNA: TGTGCCTGGAGTGTACCCAAAGGGGCCCAGTTCAATCAGCCCCAGCATTTT. Combining the CDR3 with reference TRBV30 and TRBJ1-5 gives the whole variable domain SQTIHQWPATLVQPVGSPLSLECTVEGTSNPNLYWYRQAAGRGLQLLFYSVGIGQISSEVPQNLSASRPQDRQFILSSKKLLLSDSGFYLCAWSVPKGAQFNQPQHFGDGTRLSIL.

This chain joins TRBV7-9 and TRBJ1-5; D may be TRBD1 (5 bases). CDR1 is SEHNR, CDR2 FQNEAQ, per germline (reference sequence). This CDR3 region has 13 residues. V lost 3 bases and J lost 5, with 8 bases in between. For the CDR3, the DNA is TGTGCCAGCAGCTTCGAAGGGGATCAGCCCCAGCATTTT. Encoded protein: CASSFEGDQPQHF. The variable domain in full, completed from reference TRBV7-9 and TRBJ1-5, reads DTGVSQNPRHKITKRGQNVTFRCDPISEHNRLYWYRQTLGQGPEFLTYFQNEAQLEKSRLLSDRFSAERPKGSFSTLEIQRTEQGDSAMYLCASSFEGDQPQHFGDGTRLSIL.

The chain combines TRBV7-8 with TRBJ2-1; a possible D gene is TRBD2 (7 bases). The CDR3 is made up of 18 amino acids. The V gene's germline CDR1 is SGHVS and CDR2 FQNEAQ. V gave up 4 bases and J gave up 1 base, with 20 bases separating them. The DNA for the CDR3 is TGTGCCAGCAGCTCTACGGGGGGCGGCAGTTTTTCCTACAATGAGCAGTTCTTC. This sequence encodes CASSSTGGGSFSYNEQFF.

The V gene is TRBV21-1, the J gene TRBJ2-2; TRBD2 is the table's D call, not checked against the DNA. TRBV21-1 is recorded as a pseudogene. The CDR3 covers 15 residues. CDR3 region: CASSPGTRGAGELFF. The CDR3 nucleotides read TGTGCCAGCAGCCCCGGGACTAGGGGAGCCGGGGAGCTGTTTTTT.

The chain carries TRBV2 and TRBJ2-1; 8 bases line up with TRBD2. There are 14 residues in the CDR3. Germline V gene sequence: CDR1 SNHLY, CDR2 FYNNEI. Trimming took 7 bases from V and 7 from J; bases not matched to a gene: 9. CDR3 sequence: CASNERESRNEQFF. The CDR3 DNA follows: TGTGCCAGCAACGAGCGGGAGAGTAGGAATGAGCAGTTCTTC.

In nucleotides, the CDR3 is TGTGCCAGCAGCTTGGGATGGAGACGCAATCAGCCCCAGCATTTT. Encoded protein: CASSLGWRRNQPQHF. V usage is TRBV5-6 and J usage is TRBJ1-5; D is ambiguous. In germline, CDR1 is SGHDT, CDR2 YYEEEE. The CDR3 consists of 15 residues. Trimming stripped 0 bases from V and 2 bases from J, with 9 bases between.

J is TRBJ2-7 and V is TRBV7-2; the D gene is possibly TRBD1 (5 bases). CDR1 SGHTA and CDR2 FQGNSA come from the germline V gene. V was pared by 6 bases and J by 0 bases, with 9 bases between. This CDR3 has 13 residues. CDR3 sequence reads: CASRPQVSYEQYF. The CDR3 coding sequence is TGTGCCAGCAGGCCACAGGTCTCCTACGAGCAGTACTTC.

Only one count was recorded for this clone. V and J are TRBV13 and TRBJ1-3; weak D call: TRBD1 (5 bases). The V and J ends lost 6 bases and 0 bases respectively, with 15 bases between them. This CDR3 is 16 amino acids long. The V gene's germline CDR1 is PRHDT and CDR2 FYEKMQ (reference sequence). CDR3 bases: TGTGCCAGCAGTGGGGGGACTAAGGTCTCTGGAAACACCATATATTTT. Translation gives CASSGGTKVSGNTIYF.